This is a list of T cell receptor beta chains from one sample in a study of OX40 agonist ivuxolimab in advanced cancers. Libraries were prepared by immunoSEQ multiplex PCR; TCRdb keeps only in-frame clonotypes and omits some of them. The sample carries about 59,000 clones, about 90% recorded once. This specimen was CD4+ or CD8+ T cells sorted from blood, taken in a trial of the OX40 agonist ivuxolimab. The receptors were gathered from an adult with an advanced solid tumor such as melanoma, head and neck, liver or kidney cancer. CDR3s include the opening cysteine and the closing phenylalanine or tryptophan. D genes are given only for firm matches. Rows give clone size only sometimes, using once, few, many, or a class for an expanded clone.

CDR3aa: CASSQILGGASGDTQYF; CDR3nt: TGCGCCAGCAGCCAAATTCTAGGGGGCGCTTCTGGGGATACGCAGTATTTT; j_gene: TRBJ2-3; d_gene: TRBD1; v_gene: TRBV4-3; abundance: -
CDR3aa: CASSGVGTGELFF; CDR3nt: TGTGCCAGCAGTGGGGTAGGAACCGGGGAGCTGTTTTTT; j_gene: TRBJ2-2; d_gene: -; v_gene: TRBV2; abundance: -
CDR3aa: CASSVRQTSTDTQYF; CDR3nt: TGCGCCAGCAGCGTAAGACAGACTTCCACAGATACGCAGTATTTT; j_gene: TRBJ2-3; d_gene: -; v_gene: TRBV5-1; abundance: -
CDR3aa: CASRPGQGITGELFF; CDR3nt: TGTGCCAGCAGACCGGGACAGGGTATCACCGGGGAGCTGTTTTTT; j_gene: TRBJ2-2; d_gene: TRBD1; v_gene: TRBV27; abundance: -
CDR3aa: CASSPTGGYGYTF; CDR3nt: TGTGCCAGCAGCCCGACAGGGGGCTATGGCTACACCTTC; j_gene: TRBJ1-2; d_gene: TRBD1; v_gene: TRBV7-2; abundance: -
CDR3aa: CASSRREGHRNEQFF; CDR3nt: TGCGCCAGCAGCCGCAGGGAGGGCCATAGAAATGAGCAGTTCTTC; j_gene: TRBJ2-1; d_gene: TRBD2; v_gene: TRBV5-1; abundance: -
CDR3aa: CASSLGRTSGGLYEQYF; CDR3nt: TGTGCCAGCAGCTTAGGCCGGACTAGCGGGGGACTGTACGAGCAGTACTTC; j_gene: TRBJ2-7; d_gene: TRBD2; v_gene: TRBV11-2; abundance: -
CDR3aa: CAWRNLRGVTEAFF; CDR3nt: TGTGCCTGGAGGAACCTTAGGGGGGTCACTGAAGCTTTCTTT; j_gene: TRBJ1-1; d_gene: -; v_gene: TRBV30; abundance: once
CDR3aa: CASSRGWHLSYNSPLHF; CDR3nt: TGTGCCAGCAGCCGTGGCTGGCACCTCTCCTATAATTCACCCCTCCACTTT; j_gene: TRBJ1-6; d_gene: -; v_gene: TRBV28; abundance: -
CDR3aa: CASSLHWDGYTF; CDR3nt: TGTGCCAGCAGCTTACACTGGGATGGCTACACCTTC; j_gene: TRBJ1-2; d_gene: -; v_gene: TRBV5-4; abundance: -
CDR3aa: CASSAGGTEAFF; CDR3nt: TGTGCCAGCAGCGCAGGGGGGACTGAAGCTTTCTTT; j_gene: TRBJ1-1; d_gene: TRBD1; v_gene: TRBV5-4; abundance: -
CDR3aa: CAWSATSAYNEQFF; CDR3nt: TGTGCCTGGAGTGCGACTAGCGCCTACAATGAGCAGTTCTTC; j_gene: TRBJ2-1; d_gene: TRBD2; v_gene: TRBV30; abundance: -
CDR3aa: CASRPGTTGYEQYF; CDR3nt: TGTGCCAGCAGACCCGGGACTACTGGGTATGAGCAGTACTTC; j_gene: TRBJ2-7; d_gene: TRBD2; v_gene: TRBV7-9; abundance: -
CDR3aa: CAWSGWRGRTYEQYF; CDR3nt: TGTGCCTGGAGTGGATGGAGGGGGAGAACCTACGAGCAGTACTTC; j_gene: TRBJ2-7; d_gene: -; v_gene: TRBV30; abundance: -
CDR3aa: CASSSTGGITEAFF; CDR3nt: TGTGCCAGCAGCTCTACAGGGGGCATCACTGAAGCTTTCTTT; j_gene: TRBJ1-1; d_gene: TRBD1; v_gene: TRBV7-2; abundance: -
CDR3aa: CASSLVKYTDTQYF; CDR3nt: TGTGCCAGCAGCTTGGTGAAATACACAGATACGCAGTATTTT; j_gene: TRBJ2-3; d_gene: -; v_gene: TRBV5-4; abundance: -
CDR3aa: CASSPVTTEAFF; CDR3nt: TGTGCCAGCAGTCCAGTAACCACTGAAGCTTTCTTT; j_gene: TRBJ1-1; d_gene: -; v_gene: TRBV28; abundance: -
CDR3aa: CASSLGGGPYEQYF; CDR3nt: TGTGCCAGCAGCTTAGGCGGGGGGCCCTACGAGCAGTACTTC; j_gene: TRBJ2-7; d_gene: TRBD2; v_gene: TRBV7-9; abundance: -